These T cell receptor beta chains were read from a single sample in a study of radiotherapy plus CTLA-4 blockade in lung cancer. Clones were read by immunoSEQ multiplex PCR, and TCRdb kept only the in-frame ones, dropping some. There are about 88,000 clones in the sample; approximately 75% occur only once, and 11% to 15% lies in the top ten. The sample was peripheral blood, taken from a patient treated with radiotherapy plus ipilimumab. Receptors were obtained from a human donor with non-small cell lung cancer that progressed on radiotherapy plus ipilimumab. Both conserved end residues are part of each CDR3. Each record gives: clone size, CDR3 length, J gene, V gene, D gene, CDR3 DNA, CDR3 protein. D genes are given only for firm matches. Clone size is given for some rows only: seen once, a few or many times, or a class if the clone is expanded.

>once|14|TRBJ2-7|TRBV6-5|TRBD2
TGTGCCAGCAGGTCGGGAGGGAGCTCCTACGAGCAGTACTTC
CASRSGGSSYEQYF
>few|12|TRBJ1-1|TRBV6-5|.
TGTGCCAGCAGTTACTCAGAAGAGACGTCTTTCTTT
CASSYSEETSFF
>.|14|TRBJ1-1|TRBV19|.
TGTGCCAGTAGTATAGGCGGGGTTAGCACTGAAGCTTTCTTT
CASSIGGVSTEAFF
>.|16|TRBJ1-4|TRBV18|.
TGTGCCAGCTCTCGCGCCTGGATCGGAACTAATGAAAAACTGTTTTTT
CASSRAWIGTNEKLFF
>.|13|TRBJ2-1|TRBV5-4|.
TGTGCCAGCAGCTTGGTCCAGACCCATGAGCAGTTCTTC
CASSLVQTHEQFF
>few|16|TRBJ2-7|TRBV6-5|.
TGTGCCAGCAGTTACTCGGTACAGGGTCGCTCCTACGAGCAGTACTTC
CASSYSVQGRSYEQYF
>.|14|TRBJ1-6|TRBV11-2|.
TGTGCCAGCAGCTTAACCAGACTCAATTCACCCCTCCACTTT
CASSLTRLNSPLHF
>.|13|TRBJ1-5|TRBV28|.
TGTGCCAGCAGTCTCCCGGGGCCCCCGCCCCAGCATTTT
CASSLPGPPPQHF
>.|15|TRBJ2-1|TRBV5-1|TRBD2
TGCGCCAGCAGCCCCGGGACTAGCGGGATAACAGAGCAGTTCTTC
CASSPGTSGITEQFF
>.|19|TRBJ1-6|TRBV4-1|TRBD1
TGCGCCAGCAGCCCCTCGTACAGGGGCGGAAGCTCCTATAATTCACCCCTCCACTTT
CASSPSYRGGSSYNSPLHF
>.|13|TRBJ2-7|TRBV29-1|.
TGCAGCGTTGAAGCGCGGAACGGGGACGAGCAGTACTTC
CSVEARNGDEQYF
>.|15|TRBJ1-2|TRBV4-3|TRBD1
TGCGCCAGCAGCCCCAACAGGGGGCAAAACTATGGCTACACCTTC
CASSPNRGQNYGYTF
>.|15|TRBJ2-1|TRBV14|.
TGTGCCAGCAGCCAAGTTGCCGGCTCCTACAATGAGCAGTTCTTC
CASSQVAGSYNEQFF
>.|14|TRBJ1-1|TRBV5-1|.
TGCGCCAGCAGCTTACAGGATATGAACACTGAAGCTTTCTTT
CASSLQDMNTEAFF
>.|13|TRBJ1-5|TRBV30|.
TGTGCCTGGAGTGATAGGGGCAATCAGCCCCAGCATTTT
CAWSDRGNQPQHF
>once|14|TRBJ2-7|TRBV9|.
TGTGCCAGCAGCCCAGGGACATCATCCTACGAGCAGTACTTC
CASSPGTSSYEQYF
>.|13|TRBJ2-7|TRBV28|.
TGTGCCAGCACCGGGACAATTCTCAACGAGCAGTACTTC
CASTGTILNEQYF
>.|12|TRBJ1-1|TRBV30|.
TGTGCCTGGAGTCCTACTAACACTGAAGCTTTCTTT
CAWSPTNTEAFF
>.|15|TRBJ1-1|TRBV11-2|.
TGTGCCAGCAGCCCGCGACAGTCGTTGAACACTGAAGCTTTCTTT
CASSPRQSLNTEAFF
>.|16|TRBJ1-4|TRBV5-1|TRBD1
TGCGCCAGCAGCTTCTCCGGGACAGGGTTTAATGAAAAACTGTTTTTT
CASSFSGTGFNEKLFF
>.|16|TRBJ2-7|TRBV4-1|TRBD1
TGCGCCAGCAGCCAAGCGTCGGGACAGGGGGTTTACGAGCAGTACTTC
CASSQASGQGVYEQYF
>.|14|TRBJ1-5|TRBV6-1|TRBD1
TGTGCCAGCACTAGAACAGGGGGCAGGCAGCCCCAGCATTTT
CASTRTGGRQPQHF
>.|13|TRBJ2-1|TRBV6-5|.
TGTGCCAGCGGGTACAGTTCTTACAATGAGCAGTTCTTC
CASGYSSYNEQFF
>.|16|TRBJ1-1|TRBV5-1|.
TGCGCCAGCAGCCCCAACCCGGTGGCACCGAACACTGAAGCTTTCTTT
CASSPNPVAPNTEAFF
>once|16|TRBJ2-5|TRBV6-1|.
TGTGCCAGCAGTGATGTGACAGGGACTCTCCAAGAGACCCAGTACTTC
CASSDVTGTLQETQYF
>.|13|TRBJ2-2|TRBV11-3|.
TGTGCCAGCAGCTTAATCGGCTCCGGGGAGCTGTTTTTT
CASSLIGSGELFF
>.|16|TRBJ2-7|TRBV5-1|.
TGCGCCAGCAGCCGCGATCATTATTCGGACGGCCACGAGCAGTACTTC
CASSRDHYSDGHEQYF
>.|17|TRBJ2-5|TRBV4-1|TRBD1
TGCGCCAGCAGCCTTTCCCCACCCGGGACAGGGGAAGAGACCCAGTACTTC
CASSLSPPGTGEETQYF
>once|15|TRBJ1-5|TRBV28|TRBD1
TGTGCCAGCAGAACCCCCACAGGGGCGGATCAGCCCCAGCATTTT
CASRTPTGADQPQHF
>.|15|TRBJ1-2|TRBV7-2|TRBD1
TGTGCCAGCAGCACCCAAGGACAGGGAAAATATGGCTACACCTTC
CASSTQGQGKYGYTF
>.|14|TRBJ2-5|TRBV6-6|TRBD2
TGTGCCAGCAGTTACCGTAGCGGGGTGGAGACCCAGTACTTC
CASSYRSGVETQYF
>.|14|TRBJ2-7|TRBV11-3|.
TGTGCCAGCAGCCCAGGGCCGGGCTCCTACGAGCAGTACTTC
CASSPGPGSYEQYF
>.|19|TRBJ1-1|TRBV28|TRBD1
TGTGCCAGCAACTATTTCTTTTCGGGACAGACGTCCTTCGGCACTGAAGCTTTCTTT
CASNYFFSGQTSFGTEAFF
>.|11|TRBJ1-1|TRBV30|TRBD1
TGTGCCTGGAGTGTGACAGGGGAAGCTTTCTTT
CAWSVTGEAFF
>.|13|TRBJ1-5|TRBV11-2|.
TGTGCCAGCAGCTTCGGGAGCAATCAGCCCCAGCATTTT
CASSFGSNQPQHF
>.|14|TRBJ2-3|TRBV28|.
TGTGCCAGCAGTTTCTCCGACTCTACAGATACGCAGTATTTT
CASSFSDSTDTQYF
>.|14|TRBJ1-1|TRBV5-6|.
TGTGCCAGCCTTGTAGAGGGGGGAAACACTGAAGCTTTCTTT
CASLVEGGNTEAFF
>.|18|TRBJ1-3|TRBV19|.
TGTGCCAGTAGTACGACCTCTTCTCAGGGGTTATCTGGAAACACCATATATTTT
CASSTTSSQGLSGNTIYF
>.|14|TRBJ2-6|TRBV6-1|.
TGTGCCAGCAGTCGCATTTCTGGGGCCAACGTCCTGACTTTC
CASSRISGANVLTF
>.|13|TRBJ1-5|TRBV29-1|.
TGCAGCGCCTCGGAGGGGTTCAATCAGCCCCAGCATTTT
CSASEGFNQPQHF
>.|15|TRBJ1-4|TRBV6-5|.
TGTGCCAGCAGTGGGGGGAGGGGACCCAGTGAAAAACTGTTTTTT
CASSGGRGPSEKLFF
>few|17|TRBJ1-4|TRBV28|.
TGTGCCAGCAGGACCCGGCGAGAGGACGTAGGTTTTGAAAAACTGTTTTTT
CASRTRREDVGFEKLFF
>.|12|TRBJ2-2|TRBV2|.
TGTGCCAGAAAAGCGAACACCGGGGAGCTGTTTTTT
CARKANTGELFF
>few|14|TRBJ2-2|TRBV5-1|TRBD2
TGCGCCAGCAGCCCTAGCGGGAGGGCCGGGGAGCTGTTTTTT
CASSPSGRAGELFF
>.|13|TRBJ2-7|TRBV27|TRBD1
TGTGCCAGCAGTTCGGGACAGGGATACGAGCAGTACTTC
CASSSGQGYEQYF
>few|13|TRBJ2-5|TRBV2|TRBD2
TGTGCCAGCAGCCGGGGGGAAGGAGAGACCCAGTACTTC
CASSRGEGETQYF
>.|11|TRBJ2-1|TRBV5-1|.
TGCGCCAGCAGCTTGGTGGGTGAGCAGTTCTTC
CASSLVGEQFF
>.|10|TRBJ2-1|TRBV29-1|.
TGCAGCGTTGGAGGGGGGGTGCAGTTCTTC
CSVGGGVQFF
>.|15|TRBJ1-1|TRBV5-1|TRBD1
TGCGCCAGCAGCCCCCCCGGGACAGGGAACACTGAAGCTTTCTTT
CASSPPGTGNTEAFF
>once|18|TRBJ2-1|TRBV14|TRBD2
TGTGCCAGCAGCCTCCCAGGACTAGCGGGAGGGGGGCGCAATGAGCAGTTCTTC
CASSLPGLAGGGRNEQFF
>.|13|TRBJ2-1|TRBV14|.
TGTGCCAGCAGCCAAGCCGACCTCAATGAGCAGTTCTTC
CASSQADLNEQFF
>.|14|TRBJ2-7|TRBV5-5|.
TGTGCCAGCAGCTTGGATCTCAGGGTCGACGAGCAGTACTTC
CASSLDLRVDEQYF
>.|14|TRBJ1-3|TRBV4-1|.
TGCGCCAGCAGCCCAAGGAACTCTGGAAACACCATATATTTT
CASSPRNSGNTIYF
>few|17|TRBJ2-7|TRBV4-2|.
TGTGCCAGCAGCCCCCGGGAAGACAGTTCAAGGGACTACGAGCAGTACTTC
CASSPREDSSRDYEQYF
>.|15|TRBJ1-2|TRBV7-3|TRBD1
TGTGCCAGCAGCCCAGGGACAGGGCCTAACTATGGCTACACCTTC
CASSPGTGPNYGYTF
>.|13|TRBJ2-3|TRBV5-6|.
TGTGCCAGCAGCTCCTTCGGCAGTGATACGCAGTATTTT
CASSSFGSDTQYF
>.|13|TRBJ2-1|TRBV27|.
TGTGCCAGCAGTTTCGCCTCCTACAATGAGCAGTTCTTC
CASSFASYNEQFF